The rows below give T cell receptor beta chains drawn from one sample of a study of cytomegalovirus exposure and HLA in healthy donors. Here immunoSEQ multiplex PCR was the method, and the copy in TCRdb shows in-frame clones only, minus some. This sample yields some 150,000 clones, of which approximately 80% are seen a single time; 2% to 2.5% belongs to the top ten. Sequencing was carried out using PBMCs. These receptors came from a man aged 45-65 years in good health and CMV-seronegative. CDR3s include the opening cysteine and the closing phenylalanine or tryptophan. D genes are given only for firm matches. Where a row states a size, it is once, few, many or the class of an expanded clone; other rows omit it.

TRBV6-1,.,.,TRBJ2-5,TGTGCCAGCAGTGCCCTAAGCGGCGGAGAGACCCAGTACTTC,CASSALSGGETQYF
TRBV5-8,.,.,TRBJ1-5,TGTGCCAGCAGCCCGGAGGGGCCCCTGCCCCAGCATTTT,CASSPEGPLPQHF
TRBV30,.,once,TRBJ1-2,TGTGCCTGGAGTGTCCCCGGGCTCCGGGGCTATGGCTACACCTTC,CAWSVPGLRGYGYTF
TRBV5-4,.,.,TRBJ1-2,TGTGCCAGCAGCTCTGGACAGACTAACTATGGCTACACCTTC,CASSSGQTNYGYTF
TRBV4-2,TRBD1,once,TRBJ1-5,TGTGCCAGCAGTCATGATCTACAGGGGTCCCAGCCCCAGCATTTT,CASSHDLQGSQPQHF
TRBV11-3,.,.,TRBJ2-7,TGTGCCAGCAGCTTAGCCCCCCGGGGCTCCTACGAGCAGTACTTC,CASSLAPRGSYEQYF
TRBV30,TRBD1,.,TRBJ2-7,TGTGCCTGGAAACGGACAGGGTCCTCCTACGAGCAGTACTTC,CAWKRTGSSYEQYF
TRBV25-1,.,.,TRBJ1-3,TGTGCCAGCAGTGAATCTGGAGGCGGAAACACCATATATTTT,CASSESGGGNTIYF
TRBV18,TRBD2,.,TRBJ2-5,TGTGCCAGCTCGGCTCTAGCGGGAAGTATCCAAGAGACCCAGTACTTC,CASSALAGSIQETQYF
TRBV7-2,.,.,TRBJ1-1,TGTGCCAGCAGCTTAGAGTGGGGGGGATACACTGAAGCTTTCTTT,CASSLEWGGYTEAFF
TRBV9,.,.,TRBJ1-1,TGTGCCAGCAGCGGACCCCCTAGGTACACTGAAGCTTTCTTT,CASSGPPRYTEAFF
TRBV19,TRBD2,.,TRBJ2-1,TGTGCCAGTAGTAACGGACTAGCGGGGGCCTACAACCAGTTCTTC,CASSNGLAGAYNQFF
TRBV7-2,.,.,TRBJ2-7,TGTGCCAGCAGCTCCGCCTACGAGCAGTACTTC,CASSSAYEQYF
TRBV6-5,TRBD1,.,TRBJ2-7,TGTGCCAGCAGTCGGCTAGGGGGCACCTACGAGCAGTACTTC,CASSRLGGTYEQYF
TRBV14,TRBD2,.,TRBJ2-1,TGTGCCAGCAGCCAACCTCTAAGTGGGGGGGTGAACAATGAGCAGTTCTTC,CASSQPLSGGVNNEQFF
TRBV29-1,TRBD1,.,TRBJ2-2,TGCAGCGCAAAGACAGGGGGAAACACCGGGGAGCTGTTTTTT,CSAKTGGNTGELFF
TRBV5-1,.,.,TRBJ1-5,TGCGCCAGCAGCTTGGAAGGAGTTGATCAGCCCCAGCATTTT,CASSLEGVDQPQHF
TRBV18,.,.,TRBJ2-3,TGTGCCAGCTCACCAACTGGGAGCCCAGATACGCAGTATTTT,CASSPTGSPDTQYF
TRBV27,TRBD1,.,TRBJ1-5,TGTGCCAGCAGTCCCGGGACAGGTAATCAGCCCCAGCATTTT,CASSPGTGNQPQHF
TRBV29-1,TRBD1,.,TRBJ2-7,TGCAGCGTTGAAGATCTTCCCGGGACAGGGGGAAGAGAGCAGTACTTC,CSVEDLPGTGGREQYF
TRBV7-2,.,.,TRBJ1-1,TGTGCCAGCAGCCTCCCTCGGGACATAATTGAAGCTTTCTTT,CASSLPRDIIEAFF
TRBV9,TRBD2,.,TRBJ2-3,TGTGCCAGCAGCGTAGCGGGGCGGGGGACAGATACGCAGTATTTT,CASSVAGRGTDTQYF
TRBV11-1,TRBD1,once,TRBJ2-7,TGTGCCAGCAGCTTAAGGGGACAGGGGTCTTCTTACGAGCAGTACTTC,CASSLRGQGSSYEQYF
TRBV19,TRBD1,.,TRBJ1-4,TGTGCCAGTAGTCTGGGACAGGCAACTAATGAAAAACTGTTTTTT,CASSLGQATNEKLFF
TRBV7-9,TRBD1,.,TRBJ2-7,TGTGCCAGCAGCTCACGGGACAGGGATCCCTACGAGCAGTACTTC,CASSSRDRDPYEQYF
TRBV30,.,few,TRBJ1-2,TGTGCCTGGATGGCTTTGCGGGGAAGAGCGTATGGCTACACCTTC,CAWMALRGRAYGYTF
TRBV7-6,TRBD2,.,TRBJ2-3,TGTGCCAGCAGCCCACGGACTAGCGGGGGCACAGATACGCAGTATTTT,CASSPRTSGGTDTQYF
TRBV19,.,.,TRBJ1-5,TGTGCCAGTAGTATGGAGAGGGTCCGACCCCAGCATTTT,CASSMERVRPQHF
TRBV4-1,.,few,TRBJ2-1,TGCGCCAGCAGCCAAGAAGTCGGGCAGGAGGGCAATGAGCAGTTCTTC,CASSQEVGQEGNEQFF
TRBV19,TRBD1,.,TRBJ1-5,TGTGCCAGTACACTAGGAGGGGGCACAGGAAAGCCCCAGCATTTT,CASTLGGGTGKPQHF
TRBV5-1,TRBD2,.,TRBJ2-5,TGCGCCAGCAGCTCCTTAGCGGGAAGGCAAGAGACCCAGTACTTC,CASSSLAGRQETQYF
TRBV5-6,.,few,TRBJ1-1,TGTGCCAGCAGCGGTTTGAGTAACGGGGGCACTGAAGCTTTCTTT,CASSGLSNGGTEAFF
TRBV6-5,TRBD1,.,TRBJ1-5,TGTGCCAGCAGTTTACAGGGGAATCAGCCCCAGCATTTT,CASSLQGNQPQHF
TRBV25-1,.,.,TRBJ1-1,TGTGCCAGCAGTGAATGGAGTACGGGACTTTCAGCTTTCTTT,CASSEWSTGLSAFF
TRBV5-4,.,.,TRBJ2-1,TGTGCCAGCAGCCCCGATATAGGGGCATCCTACAATGAGCAGTTCTTC,CASSPDIGASYNEQFF
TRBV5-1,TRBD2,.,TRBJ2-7,TGCGCCAGCAGCTTGGCCGGTGGCGGGAGGGCCAAATACGAGCAGTACTTC,CASSLAGGGRAKYEQYF
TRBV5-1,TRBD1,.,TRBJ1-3,TGCGCCAGCAGCACGGGACAGCACTCTGGAAACACCATATATTTT,CASSTGQHSGNTIYF
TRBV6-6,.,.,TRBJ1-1,TGTGCCAGCAGTTTCCTTGGAGAGAACACTGAAGCTTTCTTT,CASSFLGENTEAFF